Detailed here is one T cell receptor (beta chain). Its antigen is currently unknown. The CDR3 is made up of 13 amino acids. CDR1 and CDR2 (germline): SGHVS, FNYEAQ. Trimming stripped 5 bases from V and 7 bases from J, with 9 bases between. In the PCR, 60 Vbeta and 13 Jbeta primers were used. Produced via immunoSEQ multiplex PCR; TCRdb's table is partial and in-frame only. The table shows about 180,000 clones, with approximately 79% occurring only once. This specimen belongs to a study of cytomegalovirus exposure and HLA in healthy donors. Study-wide findings and caveats: Segments of the TCR beta V type were, in most cases, productive about 87% or about 30% of the time in an earlier analysis.

Unrecorded immune exposures were likely, despite nominal health at sampling. This chain links TRBV7-6 with TRBJ1-6; TRBD1 is a possible D gene (5 bases). Sequenced input: PBMCs. This TCR was sampled from a woman aged 40-49 years in good health and CMV-seronegative. CDR3 amino acids: CASSARGNSPLHF. CDR3 DNA sequence: TGTGCCAGCAGCGCCCGGGGGAATTCACCCCTCCACTTT.